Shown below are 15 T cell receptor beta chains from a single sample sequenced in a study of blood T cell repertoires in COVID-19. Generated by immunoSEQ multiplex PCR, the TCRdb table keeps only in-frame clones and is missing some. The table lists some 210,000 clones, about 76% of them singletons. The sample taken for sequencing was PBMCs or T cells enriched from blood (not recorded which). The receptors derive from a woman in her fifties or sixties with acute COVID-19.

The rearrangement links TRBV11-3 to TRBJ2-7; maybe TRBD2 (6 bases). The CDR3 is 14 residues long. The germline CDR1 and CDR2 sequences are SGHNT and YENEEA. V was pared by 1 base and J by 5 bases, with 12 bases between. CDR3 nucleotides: TGTGCCAGCAGCTTAGGTACTAGCTTAGACGAGCAGTACTTC. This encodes CASSLGTSLDEQYF.

In nucleotides, the CDR3 is TGTGCCAGCTCCGAGGACAGGGGGCTCGCCACTGAAGCTTTCTTT. This translates into CASSEDRGLATEAFF. The rearrangement joins TRBV27 to TRBJ1-1, with TRBD1 identical over 11 bases. The CDR3 has 15 residues. The germline V gene has CDR1 MNHEY and CDR2 SMNVEV (reference sequence). The junction had 9 bases not matched to a gene; V was cut back by 8 bases and J by 4 bases.

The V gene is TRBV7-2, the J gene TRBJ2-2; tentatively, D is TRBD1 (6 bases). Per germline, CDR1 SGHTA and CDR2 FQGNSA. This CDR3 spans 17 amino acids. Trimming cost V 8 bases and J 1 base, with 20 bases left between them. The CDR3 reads CASLYRGSFENTGELFF. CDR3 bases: TGTGCCAGCCTATATAGGGGGAGTTTTGAGAACACCGGGGAGCTGTTTTTT.

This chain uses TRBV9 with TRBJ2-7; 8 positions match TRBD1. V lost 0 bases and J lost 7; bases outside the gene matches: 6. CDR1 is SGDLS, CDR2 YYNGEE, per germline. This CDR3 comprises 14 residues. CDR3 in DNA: TGTGCCAGCAGCGTAGTAGGCACAGGGGGAGAGCAGTACTTC. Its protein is CASSVVGTGGEQYF.

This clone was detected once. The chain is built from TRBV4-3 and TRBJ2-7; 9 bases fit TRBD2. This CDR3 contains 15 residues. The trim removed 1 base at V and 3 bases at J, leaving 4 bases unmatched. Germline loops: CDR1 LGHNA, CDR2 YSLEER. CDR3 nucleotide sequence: TGCGCCAGCAGCCAAGCTCAGACTAGCGGCTACGAGCAGTACTTC. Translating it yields CASSQAQTSGYEQYF.

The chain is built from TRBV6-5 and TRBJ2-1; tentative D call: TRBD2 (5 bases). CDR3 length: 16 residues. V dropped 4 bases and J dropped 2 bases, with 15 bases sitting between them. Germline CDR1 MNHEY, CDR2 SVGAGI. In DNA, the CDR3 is TGTGCCAGCAGTTCCCCGAGGGTAGCCGCCTACAATGAGCAGTTCTTC. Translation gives CASSSPRVAAYNEQFF.

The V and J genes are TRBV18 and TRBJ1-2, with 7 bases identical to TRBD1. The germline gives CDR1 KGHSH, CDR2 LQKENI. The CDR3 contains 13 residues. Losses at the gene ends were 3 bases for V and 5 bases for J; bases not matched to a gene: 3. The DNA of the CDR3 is TGTGCCAGCTCACCGACAGGGCAGTATGGCTACACCTTC. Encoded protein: CASSPTGQYGYTF.

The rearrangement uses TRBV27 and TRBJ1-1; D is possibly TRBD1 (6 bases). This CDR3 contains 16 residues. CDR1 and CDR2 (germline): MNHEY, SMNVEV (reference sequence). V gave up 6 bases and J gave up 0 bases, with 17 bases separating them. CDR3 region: CASRRVRGAMNTEAFF. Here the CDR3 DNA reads TGTGCCAGCAGGCGAGTGCGGGGGGCAATGAACACTGAAGCTTTCTTT.

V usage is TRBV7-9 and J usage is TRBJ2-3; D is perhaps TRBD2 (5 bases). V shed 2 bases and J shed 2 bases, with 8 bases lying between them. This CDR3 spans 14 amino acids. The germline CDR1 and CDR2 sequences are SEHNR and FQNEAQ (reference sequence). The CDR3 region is CASSLTGNTDTQYF. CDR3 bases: TGTGCCAGCAGCTTAACGGGAAACACAGATACGCAGTATTTT.

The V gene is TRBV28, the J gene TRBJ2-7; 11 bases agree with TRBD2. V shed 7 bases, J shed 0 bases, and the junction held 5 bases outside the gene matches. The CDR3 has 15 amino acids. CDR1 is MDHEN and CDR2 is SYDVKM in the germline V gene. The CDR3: CASTSGTSGSYEQYF. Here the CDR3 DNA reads TGTGCCAGCACATCCGGGACTAGCGGCTCCTACGAGCAGTACTTC.

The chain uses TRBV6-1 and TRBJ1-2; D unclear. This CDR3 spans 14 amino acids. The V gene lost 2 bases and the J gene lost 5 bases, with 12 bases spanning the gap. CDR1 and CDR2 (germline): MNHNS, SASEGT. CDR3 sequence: CASSESSRLYGYTF. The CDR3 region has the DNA TGTGCCAGCAGTGAAAGCAGCCGACTATATGGCTACACCTTC.

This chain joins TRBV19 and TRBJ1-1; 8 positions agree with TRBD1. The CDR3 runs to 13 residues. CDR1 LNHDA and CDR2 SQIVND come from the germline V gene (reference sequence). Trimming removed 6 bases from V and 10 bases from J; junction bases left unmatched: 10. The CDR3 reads CASRMTGEEGAFF. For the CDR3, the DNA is TGTGCCAGTAGAATGACAGGGGAGGAGGGAGCTTTCTTT.

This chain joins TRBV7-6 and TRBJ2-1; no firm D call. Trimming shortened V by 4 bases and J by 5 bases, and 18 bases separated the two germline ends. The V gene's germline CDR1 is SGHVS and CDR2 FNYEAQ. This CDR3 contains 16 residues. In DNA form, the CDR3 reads TGTGCCAGCAGCTCATCGAGGCCCACCACCAACAATGAGCAGTTCTTC. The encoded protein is CASSSSRPTTNNEQFF.

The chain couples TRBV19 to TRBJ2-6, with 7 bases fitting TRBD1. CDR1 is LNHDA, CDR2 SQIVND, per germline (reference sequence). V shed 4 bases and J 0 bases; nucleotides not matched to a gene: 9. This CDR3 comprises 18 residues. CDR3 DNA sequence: TGTGCCAGTAGTAGAACACGGGGACAGAGCTCTGGGGCCAACGTCCTGACTTTC. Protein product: CASSRTRGQSSGANVLTF.

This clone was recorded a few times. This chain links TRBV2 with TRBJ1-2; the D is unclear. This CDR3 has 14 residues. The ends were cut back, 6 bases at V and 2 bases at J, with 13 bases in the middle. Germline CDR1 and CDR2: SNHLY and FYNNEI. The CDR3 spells CASSQAAPNYGYTF. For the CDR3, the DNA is TGTGCCAGCAGCCAGGCCGCCCCAAACTATGGCTACACCTTC.